The present TCR beta chain was sequenced within a study of a mutant IDH1 vaccine in newly diagnosed glioma (dated by TCRdb to about 2021). Context from the whole study: Across visits V03 through V10, patients got a total of eight vaccinations, given in weeks 1, 3, 5, 7, 11, 15, 19 and 23. Vaccination was initiated 4-6 weeks after radiotherapy alone, or concurrently with temozolomide cycles in the chemotherapy-containing groups. Of the roughly 32 patients who were treated, around 62% were male and about 40% were female, and the mean age was approximately 40 years. Prior to enrollment, patients had been given standard therapy consisting of radiotherapy alone, temozolomide alone, or radiochemotherapy with temozolomide, with the combination given to most patients. Peripheral blood samples were drawn at six visits, namely V03 (baseline), V05, V07, V10, V12 and V13. Longitudinal TCRB deep sequencing was done for 25 to 30 treated patients, wherever samples were available for exploratory analyses. Here is what the overall study found, with its caveats: The authors noted that analyses of patient blood samples could not be reproduced because of sample limitations. Changes in the top peripheral T cell clonotypes picked up by TCRB sequencing did not appear to be linked to pseudoprogression. Immune responses induced by the vaccine were seen in around 94% of patients across multiple MHC alleles. PBMC samples for TCRB deep sequencing were selected based on availability.

The CDR3 measures 15 amino acids from cysteine to phenylalanine. Only CDR3 DNA remains: 45 bases, in frame from the first base. Unmatched junction bases come to 7, with V trimmed by 4 bases and J by 6 bases. CDR1 and CDR2, looked up from the germline V gene, are KGHSY and FQNENV. The sample's time point label, in plain terms: week 5, during vaccination. Each vaccine dose, consisting of 300 ug of a 20-mer mutant IDH1 peptide in Montanide, was administered subcutaneously with topical imiquimod. The donors had newly diagnosed IDH1-mutant astrocytomas of WHO grade 3 or 4 that showed loss of nuclear ATRX. The samples were drawn from NOA16, a multicentre, single-arm, open-label phase I trial in Germany that tested a mutant IDH1 peptide vaccine in humans for the first time. Genomic DNA for TCRB sequencing was isolated from EDTA blood with the DNeasy Blood and Tissue Kit. Preparation of the library involved the immunoSEQ multiplex PCR assay. Rearranged TCR beta chain sequences were amplified with the hsTCRB Kit following the manufacturer's protocol. Sequencing of TCRB libraries was carried out on an Illumina MiSeq. The authors' analysis ran thus. Demultiplexing, trimming and gene mapping were performed with the kit vendor's proprietary platform. TCRdb obtained this table from immuneACCESS and retained in-frame rearrangements with V and J assigned. These tables miss some clones; where compared with another copy, unresolved V genes account for less than half of the shortfall, and the remainder is unexplained. That table furnishes V, J and clone size, whereas the DNA furnished D and trimming. Here the sample has approximately 26,000 clones; approximately 79% occur a single time. The ten largest account for around 7.2% of the sample.

Concerning this clone: No cognate antigen has been identified for it. It has no much larger one-base neighbor in the sample; base qualities were not kept.

In this chain, TRBV16 is recombined with TRBJ2-7, with 12 bases in between that match TRBD1. The material was PBMCs, obtained from a glioma patient whose treatment included an IDH1 peptide vaccine. This TCR was sampled from a man between 40 and 49 years old with glioma. Some clones in this sample may be carry-over from other donors' samples. The CDR3 sequence is CASSPPRDRGREQYF. DNA sequence: TGTGCCAGCAGCCCTCCCCGGGACAGGGGGCGCGAGCAGTACTTC.